The clone carrying this TCR beta chain appeared once. This record belongs to a study of patients and donors after allogeneic stem cell transplantation. Using its own MiXCR run on the RT-PCR reads, TCRdb lists one record per CDR3 protein. The profile covers under 200,000 distinct CDR3 sequences, with about 24% appearing a single time and 25% to 30% taken by the ten largest. The sample was blood, either unsorted or a sorted T cell fraction (not recorded which). The origin of this receptor is a human donor who was either an allogeneic HSCT recipient or a stem cell or donor lymphocyte infusion donor (not recorded which). It is not recorded whose cells these are; they may come from a transplant donor.

CDR3 coding DNA: TGTGCCAGCAGCGTAGAAACAAAGAACACCGGGGAGCTGTTTTTT. As protein: CASSVETKNTGELFF. The chain couples TRBV9 to TRBJ2-2; D is unresolved. The CDR3 length is 15 residues. V lost 0 bases to trimming and J lost 1 base, with 7 bases between them. Germline CDR1 reads SGDLS; CDR2 reads YYNGEE.